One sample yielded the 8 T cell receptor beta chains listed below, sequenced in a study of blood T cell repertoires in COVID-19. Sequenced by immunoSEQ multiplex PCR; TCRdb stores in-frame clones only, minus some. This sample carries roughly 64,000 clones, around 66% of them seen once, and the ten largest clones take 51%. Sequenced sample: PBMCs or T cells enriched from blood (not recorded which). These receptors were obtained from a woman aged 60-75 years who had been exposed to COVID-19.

In DNA, the CDR3 is TGTGCCAGTTGTCGGGTAGCCGGCAATGAGCAGTTCTTC. Amino acid sequence: CASCRVAGNEQFF. The rearrangement links TRBV28 to TRBJ2-1; D gene uncertain. CDR1 is MDHEN, CDR2 SYDVKM, per germline. Trimming stripped 9 bases from V and 6 bases from J, with 15 bases between. The CDR3 has 13 amino acids.

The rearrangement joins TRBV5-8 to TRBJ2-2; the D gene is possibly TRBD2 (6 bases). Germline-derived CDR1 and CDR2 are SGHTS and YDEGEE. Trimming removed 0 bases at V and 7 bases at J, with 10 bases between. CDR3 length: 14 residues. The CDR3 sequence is CASSLVGGGGELFF. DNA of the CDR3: TGTGCCAGCAGCTTGGTCGGGGGAGGCGGGGAGCTGTTTTTT.

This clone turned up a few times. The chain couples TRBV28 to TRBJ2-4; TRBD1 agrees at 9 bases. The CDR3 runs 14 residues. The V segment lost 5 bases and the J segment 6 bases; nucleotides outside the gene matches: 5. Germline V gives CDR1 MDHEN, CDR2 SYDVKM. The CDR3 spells CASSRQGVRNIQYF. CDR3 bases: TGTGCCAGCAGTCGACAGGGGGTTAGAAACATTCAGTACTTC.

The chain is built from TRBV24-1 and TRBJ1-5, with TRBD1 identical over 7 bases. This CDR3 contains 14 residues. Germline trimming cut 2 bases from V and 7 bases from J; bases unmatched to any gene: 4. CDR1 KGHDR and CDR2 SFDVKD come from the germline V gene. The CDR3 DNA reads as TGTGCCACCAGTGATTCTTACAGGGGACAGCCCCAGCATTTT. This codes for CATSDSYRGQPQHF.

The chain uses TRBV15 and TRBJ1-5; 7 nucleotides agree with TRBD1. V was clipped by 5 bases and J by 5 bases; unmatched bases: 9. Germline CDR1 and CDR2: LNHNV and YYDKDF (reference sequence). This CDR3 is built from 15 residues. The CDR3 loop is CATSGSGTAYQPQHF. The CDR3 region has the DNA TGTGCCACCAGCGGGTCCGGGACAGCTTATCAGCCCCAGCATTTT.

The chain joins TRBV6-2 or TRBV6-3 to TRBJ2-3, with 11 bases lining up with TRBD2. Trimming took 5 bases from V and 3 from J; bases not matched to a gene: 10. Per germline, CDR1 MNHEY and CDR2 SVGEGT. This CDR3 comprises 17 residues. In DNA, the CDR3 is TGTGCCAGCAGTCCCTTAATGGCTAGCGGGAGGACAGATACGCAGTATTTT. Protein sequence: CASSPLMASGRTDTQYF.

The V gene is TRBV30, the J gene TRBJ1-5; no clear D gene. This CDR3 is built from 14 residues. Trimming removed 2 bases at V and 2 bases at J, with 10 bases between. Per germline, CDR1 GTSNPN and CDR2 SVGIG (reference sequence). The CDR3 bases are TGTGCCTGGAGTCCTATTTCGGGCAATCAGCCCCAGCATTTT. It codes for CAWSPISGNQPQHF.

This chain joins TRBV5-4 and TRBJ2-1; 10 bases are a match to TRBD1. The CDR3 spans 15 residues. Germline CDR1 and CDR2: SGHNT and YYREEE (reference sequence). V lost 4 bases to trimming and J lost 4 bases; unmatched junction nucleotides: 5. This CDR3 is CASSLRTGGYNEQFF. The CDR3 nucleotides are TGTGCCAGCAGCCTTAGGACAGGGGGATACAATGAGCAGTTCTTC. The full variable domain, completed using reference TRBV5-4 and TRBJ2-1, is ETGVTQSPTHLIKTRGQQVTLRCSSQSGHNTVSWYQQALGQGPQFIFQYYREEENGRGNFPPRFSGLQFPNYSSELNVNALELDDSALYLCASSLRTGGYNEQFFGPGTRLTVL.